This T cell receptor beta chain was identified in a study of T cell changes during pregnancy in multiple sclerosis (dated by TCRdb to between 2017 and 2020). Some background on the complete study: The study examined how the T cell repertoire changed over the course of pregnancy in women with multiple sclerosis.

The library relied on the immunoSEQ multiplex PCR assay. Drawn from immuneACCESS, this table holds only the in-frame rearrangements with V and J called that TCRdb kept. Clones are partly lost; checked studies trace under half to an unresolved V gene and leave the rest unexplained. Recorded for this sample are 50,000 or so clones; roughly 91% of them occurred a single time. The ten largest clones capture about 0.24% of the sample. Remarks on this clone: No antigen is known for it. Per-nucleotide qualities are absent, and no much larger clonotype sits a single base away.

Including cysteine and phenylalanine, the CDR3 has 17 amino acids. CDR3 DNA only is kept here, 51 bases in frame from base 1. Via the germline V gene, CDR1 is SNHLY and CDR2 FYNNEI. Unmatched junction bases come to 12, with V trimmed by 6 bases and J by 1 base. The sample here was CD4+ T cells from peripheral blood mononuclear cells, taken in the second trimester of pregnancy. The rearrangement joined TRBV2 to TRBJ2-3, with 8 bases matching TRBD2. The clonotype comes from a female donor with multiple sclerosis, enrolled in a pregnancy study. The CDR3 amino acid sequence is: CASSAPPGAGGTDTQYF. The nucleotide sequence reads as follows: TGTGCCAGCAGCGCGCCCCCGGGAGCGGGGGGCACAGATACGCAGTATTTT. Full variable domain (CDR3 extended with the reference TRBV2 and TRBJ2-3 proteins): EPEVTQTPSHQVTQMGQEVILRCVPISNHLYFYWYRQILGQKVEFLVSFYNNEISEKSEIFDDQFSVERPDGSNFTLKIRSTKLEDSAMYFCASSAPPGAGGTDTQYFGPGTRLTVL.